This TCR beta chain was recorded in a study of lymphopenia after photon versus proton radiotherapy. Study-wide points: Authors raise, but do not show, better survival with proton therapy. Oligoclonal CD8+ Temra expansion after nadir drove photon patients' diversity drop. Larger post-nadir TCR diversity loss correlated inversely with survival in deceased patients.

Of note for this clone: The antigen remains unidentified.

V lost 0 bases and J lost 3, with 16 bases in between. This CDR3 is built from 16 residues. Germline loops: CDR1 SGHDT, CDR2 YYEEEE. Data came from immunoSEQ multiplex PCR; TCRdb stores just in-frame clones and leaves some out. The sample lists tens of thousands of clones, about 89% occurring once. The source of this sequence is a man older than 75 with esophageal cancer. The sequenced sample was peripheral blood, obtained from a patient treated with proton-based radiotherapy. The chain joins TRBV5-6 to TRBJ2-7; the D gene is possibly TRBD2 (6 bases). The CDR3, as DNA: TGTGCCAGCAGCTTGGGAGACGGAGGGGTAGGCTACGAGCAGTACTTC. Amino acid sequence: CASSLGDGGVGYEQYF.